A single sample gave rise to the 5 T cell receptor beta chains below, sequenced in a study of blood T cell repertoires in COVID-19. Here immunoSEQ multiplex PCR was the method, and the copy in TCRdb shows in-frame clones only, minus some. The table has just under 150,000 clones, more than 75% seen once; the top ten hold roughly 37%. Sequencing was carried out using peripheral blood. These receptors came from a man between 45 and 60 years old who had recovered from COVID-19.

The chain joins TRBV5-5 to TRBJ1-1; D may be TRBD1 (5 bases). Per the germline V gene, CDR1 is SGHKS and CDR2 is YYEKEE (reference sequence). V was pared by 0 bases and J by 4 bases, with 10 bases between. The CDR3 loop spans 14 amino acids. The CDR3 DNA follows: TGTGCCAGCAGCTTGGGGGGACTTATCACTGAAGCTTTCTTT. Its translation is CASSLGGLITEAFF.

The chain carries TRBV9 and TRBJ2-1; D might be TRBD2 (6 bases). Trimming took 0 bases from V and 8 from J, leaving 9 bases between them. This CDR3 is 13 amino acids long. Germline lookup yields CDR1 SGDLS and CDR2 YYNGEE. The CDR3 here is CASSVASVDEQFF. CDR3 nucleotides: TGTGCCAGCAGCGTAGCTAGCGTGGATGAGCAGTTCTTC.

The V gene is TRBV19, the J gene TRBJ1-2; unclear D gene. V lost 5 bases and J 8 bases, leaving 21 bases between the germline ends. CDR3 length: 15 amino acids. Germline CDR1 is LNHDA and CDR2 is SQIVND (reference sequence). CDR3 coding DNA: TGTGCCAGTAGTGTGCGAGGACCTGGGGAGGCCGGCTACACCTTC. Amino acids: CASSVRGPGEAGYTF.

The chain employs TRBV6-5 and TRBJ1-6, with 7 bases matching TRBD1. In germline, CDR1 is MNHEY, CDR2 SVGAGI. V lost 2 bases and J lost 7; bases outside the gene matches: 2. CDR3 length: 14 residues. In DNA, the CDR3 is TGTGCCAGCAGTTACATCAGGGGGAATTCACCCCTCCACTTT. Encoded protein: CASSYIRGNSPLHF.

CDR3 sequence: CASSDRSRGRAQQFF. CDR3 sequence (DNA): TGTGCCAGCAGTGACCGGTCGCGGGGGCGCGCCCAGCAGTTCTTC. The chain is built from TRBV6-1 and TRBJ2-1; TRBD2 is a possible D gene (7 bases). Trimming shortened V by 3 bases and J by 11 bases, and 20 bases separated the two germline ends. This CDR3 contains 15 residues. Germline-derived CDR1 and CDR2 are MNHNS and SASEGT.